This T cell receptor beta chain was found in a study of identical twins (dated by TCRdb to 2016 to 2018). At the level of the whole study: TCR alpha and beta repertoires from monozygotic twins, unrelated adults of various ages and cord blood were deep-sequenced to test whether fetal clonotypes persist. To rule out contamination, replicate twin experiments were performed at different times with different library preparation protocols. Broader findings and caveats from the paper: Compared with coincidental sharing between unrelated individuals, out-of-frame TCR alpha sequences shared between twins had an excess of sequences with low generation probability. Recombination models systematically underestimated out-of-frame TCR alpha sharing in monozygotic twins but agreed with sharing between unrelated individuals. Invariant T cells such as MAIT and iNKT could partly confound zero-insertion analyses, though diverse VJ usage argued against this for most clonotypes. Because the same donors could not be followed over many years, the conclusions depended on cross-sectional statistical analysis. Abundant cord blood beta clonotypes had fewer insertions, young adult naive repertoires showed a similar but weaker trend, and memory repertoires showed no such trend. The excess sharing between twins in beta out-of-frame sequences was weaker because fewer shared sequences reduced the signal-to-noise ratio.

Every donor was a healthy Caucasian. The twin cohort comprised three pairs of female monozygotic twins, all aged roughly 18 to 30 years. Positive isolation kits from Invitrogen were used to isolate the CD4+ and CD8+ T cell populations. Libraries were made using 5' RACE. For sequencing, an Illumina HiSeq 2000 was employed. Template switching introduced a universal primer binding site; the final cDNA contained a unique molecular identifier, enabling accurate counting of TCR cDNA molecules. Specific primers in the conserved constant-segment region were used to synthesize first-strand cDNA for the TCR alpha and beta chains. To control for contamination, every cDNA library carried two barcodes: a SMART-Mk sample barcode plus Illumina barcodes. TruSeq adapter sequences, together with Illumina sample barcodes, were added in two successive PCR steps. The Illumina HiSeq platform was used with custom primers to sequence TCR alpha and beta cDNA libraries. Per the authors' processing: MiGEC was used to process raw reads and extract unique molecular identifiers, and MiXCR was used to find CDR3 positions. Recombination models were inferred per individual with the repgenHMM and IGoR tools using an EM algorithm. Shared clonotypes were analyzed with the tcR package in R, and sharing was normalized by the product of cloneset sizes. To study raw recombination without the effects of thymic and clonal selection, out-of-frame nonproductive sequences were analyzed. The public reads were reprocessed in TCRdb via fastp at Q25 and MiXCR, keeping in-frame beta chains. Each entry merges the rows of one CDR3 protein and shows their most common DNA and genes. These V and J calls rely on TCRdb rather than the paper's analysis. The sample includes some 500,000 distinct CDR3 sequences, with over 11% observed a single time. The ten largest clones represent 0.98% of the sample.

The sample holds a few counts of this clonotype. The antigen it recognizes is unknown. Nothing much larger sits one base from this clone, and base qualities are not available. CDR1 is given as SGHTA and CDR2 as FQGNSA, both from the germline V gene. A distance of 19 bases separates the germline ends of V and J, which lose 5 bases and 1 base respectively. The CDR3 covers 17 residues, taking in both the cysteine and the phenylalanine. Only CDR3 DNA remains: 51 bases, in frame from the first base. The same data also contributed to another study, on yellow fever vaccine responses in identical twins. As that second study puts it: According to the authors, the vaccine-induced T cell response in identical twins seemed to be partly convergent and partly specific to each individual. In the study, vaccine-responding T cell clones were precisely tracked in identical twins.

The clonotype originates from a woman aged 18-29 years in good health. This sequence uses TRBV7-2 and TRBJ2-3; the D gene is perhaps TRBD1 or TRBD2, as each covers 5 bases. Source material: CD4+ T cells sorted from blood. The CDR3: CASSIVPGHLGTDTQYF. The nucleotide sequence is TGTGCCAGCAGCATCGTACCGGGGCATCTGGGCACAGATACGCAGTATTTT.